Below are 24 T cell receptor beta chains sequenced from a single sample in a study of vaccination effects on CD4 cells after COVID-19. This table comes from immunoSEQ multiplex PCR, and its TCRdb copy is limited to in-frame clones, with some not included. The data show about 18,000 clones, with less than 85% seen just once and approximately 18% held by the top ten. What these receptors recognize is not known. Sequencing was preceded by expansion of antigen-specific CD4+ T cells with viral peptide pools in the ViraFEST assay. Upon completion of around eleven days in culture, CD4+ T cells were isolated. SARS-CoV-2 infected the person between March and December 2020, as confirmed by PCR. Each participant received a vaccine that was either BNT162b2 or mRNA-1273, given as two doses. The sequencing here drew on CD4+ T cells from PBMCs cultured with SARS-CoV-2 spike peptides, taken after COVID-19 vaccination. The receptors derive from a human donor who had a prior SARS-CoV-2 infection.

V and J are TRBV5-1 and TRBJ2-1; possible D gene TRBD2, 5 bases. The CDR3 length is 13 residues. Germline CDR1 and CDR2: SGHRS and YFSETQ. V was clipped by 0 bases and J by 6 bases, with 7 bases between them. CDR3 amino acids: CASSLVGVNEQFF. In DNA, the CDR3 is TGCGCCAGCAGCTTGGTCGGGGTCAATGAGCAGTTCTTC.

In its sample, this clone is medium-sized. The CDR3 sequence is CASSLPGTGANVLTF. The CDR3, as DNA: TGTGCCAGCAGCTTGCCAGGGACTGGGGCCAACGTCCTGACTTTC. The V and J genes are TRBV5-4 and TRBJ2-6; TRBD1 might be the D (5 bases). This CDR3 contains 15 residues. Per the germline V gene, CDR1 is SGHNT and CDR2 is YYREEE (reference sequence). The V end lost 1 base, the J end lost 2 bases, and 7 bases lay between the germline ends.

The chain couples TRBV20-1 to TRBJ2-3; D unclear. Germline V gene sequence: CDR1 DFQATT, CDR2 SNEGSKA (reference sequence). Trimming removed 3 bases at V and 13 bases at J, with 14 bases between. The CDR3 contains 11 residues. In DNA, the CDR3 is TGCAGTGCTAGCGACCCCCCTTCGGAGTATTTT. It yields the protein CSASDPPSEYF.

The chain employs TRBV4-2 and TRBJ1-2; no clear D gene. The length of the CDR3 is 11 residues. Trimming cost V 2 bases and J 6 bases, with 4 bases left between them. Germline loops: CDR1 LGHNA, CDR2 YNFKEQ. The CDR3 sequence: CASSQFDGYTF. The CDR3 DNA sequence: TGTGCCAGCAGCCAATTTGATGGCTACACCTTC.

The chain has TRBV9 and TRBJ2-3, with D possibly TRBD1 on 5 matching bases. The CDR3 is 15 amino acids. Germline CDR1 and CDR2: SGDLS and YYNGEE. With 0 bases removed from V and 5 bases from J, the gap between germline ends came to 13 bases. CDR3 bases: TGTGCCAGCAGCGTAGGAGGTATAGGGGAAGATACGCAGTATTTT. Residues: CASSVGGIGEDTQYF.

The chain couples TRBV5-6 to TRBJ2-2, with 7 bases that match TRBD1. The ends lost 6 bases at V and 7 bases at J; junction bases unmatched: 9. The CDR3 loop spans 14 amino acids. Germline V gene data show CDR1 as SGHDT and CDR2 as YYEEEE. CDR3 DNA sequence: TGTGCCAGCAAAGGGGAGAGGGACAGCGGGGAGCTGTTTTTT. It translates to CASKGERDSGELFF.

V usage is TRBV5-1 and J usage is TRBJ2-3; 11 positions match TRBD2. The V segment lost 0 bases and the J segment 0 bases; nucleotides outside the gene matches: 6. There are 18 residues in the CDR3. Germline values: CDR1 SGHRS, CDR2 YFSETQ. CDR3 sequence (DNA): TGCGCCAGCAGCTTGGGCGGGCTAGCGGGAGGTAGCACAGATACGCAGTATTTT. Encoded protein: CASSLGGLAGGSTDTQYF.

This clone was detected a few times. In DNA form, the CDR3 reads TGTGCCAGCAGCCGGGACGGGAGCTCCTACAATGAGCAGTTCTTC. Its translation: CASSRDGSSYNEQFF. The chain recombines TRBV5-4 with TRBJ2-1, with D maybe TRBD2 (6 bases). The V end lost 4 bases, the J end lost 0 bases, and 11 bases lay between the germline ends. The CDR3 totals 15 residues. Germline lookup yields CDR1 SGHNT and CDR2 YYREEE (reference sequence).

The rearrangement joins TRBV7-2 to TRBJ2-5, with TRBD2 matching 12 bases. The CDR3 length is 15 residues. The V gene end was trimmed by 1 base and the J gene end by 6 bases; junction bases not matched to a gene: 3. Germline V CDR1 and CDR2: SGHTA, FQGNSA. CDR3 region: CASSLGLAGVQTQYF. CDR3 DNA sequence: TGTGCCAGCAGCTTAGGACTAGCGGGAGTCCAGACCCAGTACTTC. Using reference TRBV7-2 and TRBJ2-5 for the parts outside the CDR3, the full variable domain is GAGVSQSPSNKVTEKGKDVELRCDPISGHTALYWYRQSLGQGLEFLIYFQGNSAPDKSGLPSDRFSAERTGGSVSTLTIQRTQQEDSAVYLCASSLGLAGVQTQYFGPGTRLLVL.

This clone has just a few counts. The V and J genes are TRBV2 and TRBJ1-3, with unresolved D. Trimming stripped 6 bases from V and 3 bases from J, with 6 bases between. The CDR3 has 12 residues. CDR1 SNHLY and CDR2 FYNNEI come from the germline V gene. CDR3 bases: TGTGCCAGCAGAGTGGTTGGAAACACCATATATTTT. This codes for CASRVVGNTIYF.

The chain links TRBV5-4 to TRBJ2-3; D is unresolved. This CDR3 comprises 14 residues. The ends were cut back, 0 bases at V and 1 base at J, with 6 bases in the middle. CDR1 and CDR2 from the germline V gene are SGHNT and YYREEE (reference sequence). CDR3 nucleotides: TGTGCCAGCAGCTTGGACTACGGCACAGATACGCAGTATTTT. Its translation: CASSLDYGTDTQYF.

J is TRBJ2-7 and V is TRBV4-1; 9 nucleotides match TRBD2. Losses at the gene ends were 1 base for V and 2 bases for J; bases not matched to a gene: 3. Per the germline V gene, CDR1 is MGHRA and CDR2 is YSYEKL. CDR3 size: 15 residues. CDR3 DNA sequence: TGCGCCAGCAGCCAAGGACTAGCGGACACCTACGAGCAGTACTTC. Encoded protein: CASSQGLADTYEQYF.

This rearrangement joins TRBV5-1 to TRBJ1-2; D unclear. CDR1 SGHRS and CDR2 YFSETQ come from the germline V gene. V was clipped by 1 base and J by 6 bases, with 13 bases between them. The length of the CDR3 is 14 residues. The CDR3 DNA sequence: TGCGCCAGCAGCTTGATGGGGTCAGAGAATGGCTACACCTTC. It specifies CASSLMGSENGYTF.

The gene calls are TRBV18 and TRBJ2-1, with 10 bases aligning to TRBD2. This CDR3 has 16 residues. The germline CDR1 and CDR2 sequences are KGHSH and LQKENI. The V gene end was trimmed by 0 bases and the J gene end by 7 bases; junction bases not matched to a gene: 6. The CDR3 loop is CASSPPNLAGVNEQFF. Here the CDR3 DNA reads TGTGCCAGCTCACCACCGAACCTAGCGGGGGTGAATGAGCAGTTCTTC. The full variable domain, with the rest looked up from reference TRBV18 and TRBJ2-1, is NAGVMQNPRHLVRRRGQEARLRCSPMKGHSHVYWYRQLPEEGLKFMVYLQKENIIDESGMPKERFSAEFPKEGPSILRIQQVVRGDSAAYFCASSPPNLAGVNEQFFGPGTRLTVL.

V usage is TRBV4-3 and J usage is TRBJ1-2; D is perhaps TRBD1 (5 bases). The CDR3 extends over 18 amino acids. Between the trimmed V and J ends, which lost 0 bases and 4 bases, there was a span of 21 bases. Germline CDR1 and CDR2: LGHNA and YSLEER. DNA for the CDR3: TGCGCCAGCAGCCAAGAAGGAGGTGCAAGGGGTGCTAGCTATGGCTACACCTTC. Amino acids: CASSQEGGARGASYGYTF.

This sequence joins TRBV12-5 and TRBJ2-2; possibly TRBD2 for D (5 bases). This CDR3 contains 16 residues. CDR1 LGHNT and CDR2 FRNRAP come from the germline V gene. Trimming removed 1 base at V and 7 bases at J, with 16 bases between. Here the CDR3 DNA reads TGTGCTAGTGGTTTGGGTAGGGCGGGTCAGCTCGGGGAGCTGTTTTTT. This codes for CASGLGRAGQLGELFF.

As DNA, the CDR3 is TGCGCCAGCAGGAGCGGGGCTGGAGAGACCCAGTACTTC. Its translation is CASRSGAGETQYF. This chain links TRBV5-1 with TRBJ2-5; TRBD2 agrees at 7 bases. CDR1 SGHRS and CDR2 YFSETQ come from the germline V gene. The J segment lost 4 bases and the V segment lost 5 bases, leaving 5 bases of the junction unmatched. The CDR3 covers 13 residues.

This clone has a handful of counts. This rearrangement joins TRBV18 to TRBJ2-1, with D perhaps TRBD1 or TRBD2 (5 bases each). V lost 2 bases, J lost 9 bases, and 17 bases lay in between. The CDR3 has 15 residues. CDR1 and CDR2 (germline): KGHSH, LQKENI. CDR3 region: CASSPTMGELGEQFF. The CDR3 nucleotides read TGTGCCAGCTCACCAACGATGGGGGAATTGGGTGAGCAGTTCTTC.

V is TRBV5-1 and J is TRBJ1-3; 8 positions agree with TRBD1. Germline V CDR1 and CDR2: SGHRS, YFSETQ. Trimming at V came to 4 bases and at J to 1 base, leaving 1 base not matched to a gene. The CDR3 has 14 residues. This chain's CDR3 is CASSRDRSGNTIYF. CDR3 nucleotides: TGCGCCAGCAGCCGGGACAGGTCTGGAAACACCATATATTTT.

The V call is TRBV2, the J call TRBJ1-5; 8 bases align to TRBD1. Germline assignment: CDR1 SNHLY and CDR2 FYNNEI. Trimming cost V 6 bases and J 2 bases; bases outside gene matches: 6. There are 15 residues in the CDR3. The CDR3 here is CASSEDRVGNQPQHF. The CDR3 DNA reads TGTGCCAGCAGCGAGGACAGGGTTGGCAATCAGCCCCAGCATTTT. The full variable domain, its missing parts supplied by reference TRBV2 and TRBJ1-5, is EPEVTQTPSHQVTQMGQEVILRCVPISNHLYFYWYRQILGQKVEFLVSFYNNEISEKSEIFDDQFSVERPDGSNFTLKIRSTKLEDSAMYFCASSEDRVGNQPQHFGDGTRLSIL.

The chain links TRBV5-1 to TRBJ1-2; 12 bases align to TRBD1. Germline V gene sequence: CDR1 SGHRS, CDR2 YFSETQ. The CDR3 length is 14 residues. The V and J ends lost 4 bases and 6 bases, in that order; junction bases with no gene match: 4. DNA of the CDR3: TGCGCCAGCAGCCCGGGACAGGGGGCGGATGGCTACACCTTC. This sequence encodes CASSPGQGADGYTF.

This clone was counted a single time. This chain links TRBV13 with TRBJ2-5; 11 bases are shared with TRBD1. This CDR3 contains 14 residues. Germline CDR1 reads PRHDT; CDR2 reads FYEKMQ (reference sequence). Germline trimming cut 5 bases from V and 6 bases from J; bases unmatched to any gene: 5. The CDR3 DNA follows: TGTGCCAGCAGCGAATGGACAGGGGGCAAGACCCAGTACTTC. This encodes CASSEWTGGKTQYF.

The chain combines TRBV19 with TRBJ1-2; 7 nucleotides align to TRBD1. The germline V gene has CDR1 LNHDA and CDR2 SQIVND (reference sequence). The CDR3 loop spans 13 amino acids. Trimming took 6 bases from V and 7 from J; bases not matched to a gene: 8. The CDR3: CASRNLDRAGYTF. CDR3 DNA sequence: TGTGCCAGTAGGAACCTCGACAGGGCTGGCTACACCTTC.

V gene TRBV5-1 combines with J gene TRBJ1-4; TRBD1 agrees at 7 bases. The CDR3 runs 15 residues. V was clipped by 3 bases and J by 5 bases; unmatched bases: 7. The germline V gene encodes CDR1 SGHRS and CDR2 YFSETQ. The CDR3 reads CASSSSGTENEKLFF. CDR3 sequence (DNA): TGCGCCAGCAGCTCCTCCGGGACAGAAAATGAAAAACTGTTTTTT.